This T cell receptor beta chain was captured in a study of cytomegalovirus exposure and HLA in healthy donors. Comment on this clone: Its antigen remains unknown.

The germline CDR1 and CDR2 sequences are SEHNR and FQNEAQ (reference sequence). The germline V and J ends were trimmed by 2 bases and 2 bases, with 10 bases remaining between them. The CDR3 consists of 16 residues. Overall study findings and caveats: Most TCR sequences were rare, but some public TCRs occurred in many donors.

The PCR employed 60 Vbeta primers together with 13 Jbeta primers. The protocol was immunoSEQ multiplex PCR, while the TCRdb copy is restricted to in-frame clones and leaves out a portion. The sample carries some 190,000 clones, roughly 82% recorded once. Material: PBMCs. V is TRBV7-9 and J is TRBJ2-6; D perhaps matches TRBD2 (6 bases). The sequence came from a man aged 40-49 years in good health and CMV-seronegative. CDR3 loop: CASSLNRGAGANVLTF. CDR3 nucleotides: TGTGCCAGCAGCTTAAATCGCGGGGCTGGGGCCAACGTCCTGACTTTC.